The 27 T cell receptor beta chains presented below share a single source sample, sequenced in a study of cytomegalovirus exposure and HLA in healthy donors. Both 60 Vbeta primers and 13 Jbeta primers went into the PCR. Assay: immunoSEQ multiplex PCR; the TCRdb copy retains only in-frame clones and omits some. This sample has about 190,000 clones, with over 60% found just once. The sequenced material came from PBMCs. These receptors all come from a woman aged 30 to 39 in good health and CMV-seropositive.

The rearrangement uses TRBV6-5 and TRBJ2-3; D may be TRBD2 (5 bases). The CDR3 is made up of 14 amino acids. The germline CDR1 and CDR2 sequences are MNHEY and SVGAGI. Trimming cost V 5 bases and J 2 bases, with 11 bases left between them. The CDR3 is CASSPRSATDTQYF. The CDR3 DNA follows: TGTGCCAGCAGTCCTCGTAGCGCCACAGATACGCAGTATTTT.

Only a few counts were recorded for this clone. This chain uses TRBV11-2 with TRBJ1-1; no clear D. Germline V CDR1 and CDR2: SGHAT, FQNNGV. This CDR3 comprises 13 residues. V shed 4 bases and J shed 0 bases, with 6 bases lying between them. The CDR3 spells CASSSSMNTEAFF. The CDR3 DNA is TGTGCCAGCAGCTCTAGTATGAACACTGAAGCTTTCTTT.

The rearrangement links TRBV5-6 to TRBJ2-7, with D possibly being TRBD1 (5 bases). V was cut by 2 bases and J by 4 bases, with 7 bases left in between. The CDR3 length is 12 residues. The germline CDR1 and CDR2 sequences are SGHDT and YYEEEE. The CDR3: CASSFQGYEQYF. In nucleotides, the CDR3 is TGTGCCAGCAGCTTCCAGGGTTACGAGCAGTACTTC. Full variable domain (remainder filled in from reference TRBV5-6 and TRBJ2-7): DAGVTQSPTHLIKTRGQQVTLRCSPKSGHDTVSWYQQALGQGPQFIFQYYEEEERQRGNFPDRFSGHQFPNYSSELNVNALLLGDSALYLCASSFQGYEQYFGPGTRLTVT.

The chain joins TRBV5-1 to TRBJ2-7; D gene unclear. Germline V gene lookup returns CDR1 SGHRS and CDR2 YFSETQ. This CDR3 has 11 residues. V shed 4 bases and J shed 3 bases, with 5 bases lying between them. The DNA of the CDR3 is TGCGCCAGCAGCGACAACTACGAGCAGTACTTC. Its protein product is CASSDNYEQYF.

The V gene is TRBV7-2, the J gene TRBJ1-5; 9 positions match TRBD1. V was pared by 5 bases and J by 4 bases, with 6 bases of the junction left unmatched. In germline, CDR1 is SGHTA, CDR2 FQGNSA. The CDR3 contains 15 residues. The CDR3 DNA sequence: TGTGCCAGCAGCCAAAGGACAGGGGAAAATCAGCCCCAGCATTTT. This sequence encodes CASSQRTGENQPQHF.

The CDR3 nucleotides are TGTGCCACCAGCAGAGATCGCGCCGAGCAGTACTTC. Translated, it gives CATSRDRAEQYF. J is TRBJ2-7 and V is TRBV15; no definite D call. In germline, CDR1 is LNHNV, CDR2 YYDKDF (reference sequence). V lost 0 bases and J lost 6, with 6 bases in between. The CDR3 covers 12 residues.

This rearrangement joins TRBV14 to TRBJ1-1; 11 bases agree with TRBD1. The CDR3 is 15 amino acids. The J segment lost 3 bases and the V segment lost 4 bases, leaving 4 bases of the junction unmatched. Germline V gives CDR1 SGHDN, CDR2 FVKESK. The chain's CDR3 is CASSRDRGFYTEAFF. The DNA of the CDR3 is TGTGCCAGCAGCCGGGACAGGGGGTTTTACACTGAAGCTTTCTTT. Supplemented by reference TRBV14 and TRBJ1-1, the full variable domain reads EAGVTQFPSHSVIEKGQTVTLRCDPISGHDNLYWYRRVMGKEIKFLLHFVKESKQDESGMPNNRFLAERTGGTYSTLKVQPAELEDSGVYFCASSRDRGFYTEAFFGQGTRLTVV.

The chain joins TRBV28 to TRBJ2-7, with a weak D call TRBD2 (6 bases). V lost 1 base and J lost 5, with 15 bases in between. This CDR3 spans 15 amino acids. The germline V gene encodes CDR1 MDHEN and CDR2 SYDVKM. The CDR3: CASSLLGLRSHEQYF. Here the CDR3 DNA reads TGTGCCAGCAGTTTATTGGGACTTAGGTCCCACGAGCAGTACTTC.

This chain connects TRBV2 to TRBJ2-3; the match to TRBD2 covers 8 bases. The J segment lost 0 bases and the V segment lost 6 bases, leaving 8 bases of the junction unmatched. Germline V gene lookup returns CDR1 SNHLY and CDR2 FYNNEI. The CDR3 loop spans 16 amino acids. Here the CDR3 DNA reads TGTGCCAGCAGCGTACTAGCGGCCTTAAGCACAGATACGCAGTATTTT. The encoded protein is CASSVLAALSTDTQYF.

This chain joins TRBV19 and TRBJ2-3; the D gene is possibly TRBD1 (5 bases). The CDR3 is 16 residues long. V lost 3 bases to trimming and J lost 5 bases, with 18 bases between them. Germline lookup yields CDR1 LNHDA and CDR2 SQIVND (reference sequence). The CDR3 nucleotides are TGTGCCAGTAGTATCCCCGACAGAAATCCCCTAGATACGCAGTATTTT. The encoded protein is CASSIPDRNPLDTQYF.

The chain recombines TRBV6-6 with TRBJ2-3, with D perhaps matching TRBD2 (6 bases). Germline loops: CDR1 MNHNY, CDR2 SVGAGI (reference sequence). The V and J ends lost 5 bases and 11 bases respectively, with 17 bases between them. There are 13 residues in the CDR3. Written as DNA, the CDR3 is TGTGCCAGCAGTGCGACCGGGACTGGGCTGCAGTATTTT. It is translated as CASSATGTGLQYF.

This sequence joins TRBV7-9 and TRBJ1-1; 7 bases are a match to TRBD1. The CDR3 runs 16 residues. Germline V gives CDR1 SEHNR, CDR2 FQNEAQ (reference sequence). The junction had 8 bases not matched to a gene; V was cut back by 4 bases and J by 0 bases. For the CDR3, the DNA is TGTGCCAGCAGCTCCCCGGCAGGGGGAATGAACACTGAAGCTTTCTTT. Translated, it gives CASSSPAGGMNTEAFF. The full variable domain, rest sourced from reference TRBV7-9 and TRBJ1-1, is DTGVSQNPRHKITKRGQNVTFRCDPISEHNRLYWYRQTLGQGPEFLTYFQNEAQLEKSRLLSDRFSAERPKGSFSTLEIQRTEQGDSAMYLCASSSPAGGMNTEAFFGQGTRLTVV.

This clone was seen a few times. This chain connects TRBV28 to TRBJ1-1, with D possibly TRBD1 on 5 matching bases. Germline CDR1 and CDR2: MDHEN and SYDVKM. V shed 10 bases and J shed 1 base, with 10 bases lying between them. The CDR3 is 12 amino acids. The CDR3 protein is CATQGRNTEAFF. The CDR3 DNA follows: TGTGCCACCCAGGGCCGGAACACTGAAGCTTTCTTT.

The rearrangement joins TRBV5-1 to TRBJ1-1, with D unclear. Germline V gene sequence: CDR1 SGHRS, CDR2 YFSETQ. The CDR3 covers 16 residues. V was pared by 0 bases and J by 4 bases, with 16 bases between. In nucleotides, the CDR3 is TGCGCCAGCAGCTTGGGATCCAGACTTATGAGCACTGAAGCTTTCTTT. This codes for CASSLGSRLMSTEAFF.

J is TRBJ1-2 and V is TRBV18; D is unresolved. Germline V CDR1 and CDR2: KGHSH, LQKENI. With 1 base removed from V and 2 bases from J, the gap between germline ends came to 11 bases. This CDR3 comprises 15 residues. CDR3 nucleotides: TGTGCCAGCTCACCACTAACAGATTTCAACTATGGCTACACCTTC. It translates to CASSPLTDFNYGYTF.

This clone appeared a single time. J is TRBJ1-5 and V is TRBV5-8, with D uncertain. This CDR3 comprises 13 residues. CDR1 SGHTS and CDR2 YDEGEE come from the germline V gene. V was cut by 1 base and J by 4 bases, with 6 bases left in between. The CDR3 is CASSLSMNQPQHF. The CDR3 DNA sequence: TGTGCCAGCAGCTTGTCCATGAATCAGCCCCAGCATTTT.

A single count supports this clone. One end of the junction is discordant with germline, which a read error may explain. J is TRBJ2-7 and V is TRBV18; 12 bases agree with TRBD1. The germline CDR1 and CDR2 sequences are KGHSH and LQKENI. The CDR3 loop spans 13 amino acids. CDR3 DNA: TGTGCCAGCTCAGAGGGACAGGGGGCGCGAGGGTGCTTC. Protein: CASSEGQGARGCF.

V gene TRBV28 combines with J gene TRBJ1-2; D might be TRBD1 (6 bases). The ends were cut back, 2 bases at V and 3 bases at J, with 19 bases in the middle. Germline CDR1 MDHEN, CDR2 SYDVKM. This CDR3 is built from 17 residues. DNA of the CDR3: TGTGCCAGCAGTTTAGGGGGGGCGGGCAGCGGGCACTATGGCTACACCTTC. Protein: CASSLGGAGSGHYGYTF.

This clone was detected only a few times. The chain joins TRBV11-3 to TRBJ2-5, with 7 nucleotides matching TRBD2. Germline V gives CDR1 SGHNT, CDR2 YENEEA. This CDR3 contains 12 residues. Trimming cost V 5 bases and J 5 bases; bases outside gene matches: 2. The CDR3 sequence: CASSGGDETQYF. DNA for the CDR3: TGTGCCAGCAGCGGGGGGGATGAGACCCAGTACTTC.

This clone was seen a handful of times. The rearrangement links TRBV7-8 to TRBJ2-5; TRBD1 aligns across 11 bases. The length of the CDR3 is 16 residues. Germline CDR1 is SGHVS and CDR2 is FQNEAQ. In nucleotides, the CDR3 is TGTGCTACGACCCAACGGGGACAGGGGGTATGGGAGACCCAGTACTTC. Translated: CATTQRGQGVWETQYF.

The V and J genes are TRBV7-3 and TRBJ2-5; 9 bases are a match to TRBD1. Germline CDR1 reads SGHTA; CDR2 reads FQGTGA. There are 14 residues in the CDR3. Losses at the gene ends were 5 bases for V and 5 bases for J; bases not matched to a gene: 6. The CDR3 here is CASSKGQGGETQYF. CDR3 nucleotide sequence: TGTGCCAGCAGCAAGGGACAGGGCGGGGAGACCCAGTACTTC.

The CDR3 nucleotides are TGTGCCAGCAGCGAAGCAGGGGGCACTGAAGCTTTCTTT. Its translation is CASSEAGGTEAFF. The chain uses TRBV28 and TRBJ1-1; 7 bases align to TRBD1. With V trimmed by 6 bases and J by 4 bases, 5 bases remained unmatched. The CDR3 sequence is 13 residues long. CDR1 and CDR2 (germline): MDHEN, SYDVKM.

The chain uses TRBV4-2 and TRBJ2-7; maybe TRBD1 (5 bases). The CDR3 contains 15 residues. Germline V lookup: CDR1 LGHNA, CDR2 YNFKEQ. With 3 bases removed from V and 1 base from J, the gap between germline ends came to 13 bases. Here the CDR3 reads CASSQTETASYEQYF. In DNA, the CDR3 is TGTGCCAGCAGCCAGACAGAGACGGCTTCCTACGAGCAGTACTTC.

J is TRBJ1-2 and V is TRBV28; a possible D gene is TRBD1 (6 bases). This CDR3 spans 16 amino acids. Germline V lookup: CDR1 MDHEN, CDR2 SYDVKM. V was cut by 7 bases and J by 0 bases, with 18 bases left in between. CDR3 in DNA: TGTGCCAGCACCGATCTCACCGGACAGTCTAACTATGGCTACACCTTC. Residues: CASTDLTGQSNYGYTF.

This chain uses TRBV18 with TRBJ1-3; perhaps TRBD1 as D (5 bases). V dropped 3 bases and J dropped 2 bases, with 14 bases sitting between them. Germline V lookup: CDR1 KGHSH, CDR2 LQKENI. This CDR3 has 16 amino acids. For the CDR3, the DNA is TGTGCCAGCTCACCTACGGGCGGAGGGGCTGGAAACACCATATATTTT. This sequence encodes CASSPTGGGAGNTIYF.

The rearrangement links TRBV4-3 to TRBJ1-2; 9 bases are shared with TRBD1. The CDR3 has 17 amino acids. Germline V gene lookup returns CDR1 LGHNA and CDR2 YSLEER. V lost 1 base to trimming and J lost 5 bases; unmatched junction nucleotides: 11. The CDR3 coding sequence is TGCGCCAGCAGCCAAGCTCTTATAGACAGGGGGATTTATGGCTACACCTTC. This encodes CASSQALIDRGIYGYTF.

CDR3 loop: CASSVPHGGVEKLFF. CDR3 coding DNA: TGTGCCAGCAGTGTCCCCCATGGAGGTGTTGAAAAACTGTTTTTT. The chain carries TRBV28 and TRBJ1-4, with unresolved D. V was shortened by 5 bases and J by 7 bases, with 17 bases between the two germline ends. This CDR3 has 15 amino acids. Germline assignment: CDR1 MDHEN and CDR2 SYDVKM.